This T cell receptor (beta chain) is drawn from a study of OX40 agonist ivuxolimab in advanced cancers. Whole-study findings and limits: Both blood CD4+ and CD8+ T cells showed clonal growth by week 6 at 0.1 to 3.0 mg/kg.

Assay: immunoSEQ multiplex PCR; the TCRdb copy retains only in-frame clones and omits some. This table has tens of thousands of clones, more than 70% appearing once. The table lists this clone with a count of one. Antigen specificity is unknown. The specimen was CD4+ or CD8+ T cells sorted from blood, collected in a trial of the OX40 agonist ivuxolimab. This TCR was recovered from an adult with an advanced solid tumor such as melanoma, head and neck, liver or kidney cancer.

Here the CDR3 DNA reads TGCGCCAGCAGCTCCGCGTCGAGCGGGGGGGCCGCAGATACGCAGTATTTT. Protein product: CASSSASSGGAADTQYF. The chain has TRBV5-1 and TRBJ2-3; 10 bases map to TRBD2. Trimming at V came to 3 bases and at J to 4 bases, leaving 11 bases not matched to a gene. This CDR3 comprises 17 residues. Germline CDR1 is SGHRS and CDR2 is YFSETQ.